Detailed here is one T cell receptor (beta chain). This clone was detected only a few times. Its target antigen remains unknown. No base qualities exist here, and no much larger clone lies one base off it. Libraries were made using the immunoSEQ multiplex PCR assay. A mixture of 60 forward primers for TCR Vbeta segments and 13 reverse primers for TCR Jbeta segments was used in the multiplex PCR. The CDR3 region of rearranged TCR beta genes was amplified from genomic DNA with a multiplex PCR assay. The amplified TCR beta libraries were sequenced on the Illumina HiSeq System as 87-base-pair reads. In the original analysis: Across the 700 or so repertoires, a later analysis counted tens of millions of unique TCR beta chains, roughly 11 million of which were shared by at least two donors. Raw reads were error-corrected and collapsed into unique sequences with a nearest-neighbor algorithm that merged closely related sequences to remove PCR and sequencing errors. Alignment of CDR3 sequences to IMGT reference sequences was used to assign V, D and J gene segments. For a sequence to be retained, a match of at least six nucleotides to both a V gene segment and a J gene segment was required. A rearrangement was called productive if the CDR3 had no stop codons and remained in frame with V and J, and every other rearrangement was called non-productive. Following IMGT convention, CDR3 was defined as the stretch from the second conserved V-encoded cysteine to the conserved J-encoded phenylalanine. Sequences without an unambiguous match to a single V gene segment were excluded from the earlier analysis of a few hundred of the donors. In an earlier analysis of 450 to 700 of the donors, V segments were called functional above 56.7% productive rearrangements and were called segregating when the between-donor standard deviation exceeded 5%. To diagnose cytomegalovirus status from the catalog of TCR beta chain sequences, a statistical classification framework was built. In a later analysis, TCR nucleotide sequences were compared against IMGT/GENE-DB human TR gene sequences so that V and J genes could be assigned. A later analysis assigned CDR3 sequences and most-parsimonious VDJ recombination scenarios with the TCRdist pipeline. In a later analysis, each TCR beta chain was defined by its CDR3 amino acid sequence together with its V-gene family, and reads without a unique V-gene family were excluded. A later analysis removed roughly 590 highly shared, low-generation-probability nucleotide sequences to deal with suspected cross-contamination and a sequencing artifact. In a later analysis, a clonal expansion index was calculated for each public chain from normalized within-repertoire ranks of inferred template counts. In a later analysis, generation probabilities were computed using a VDJ recombination model fitted to out-of-frame rearrangements, and the results were checked against IGoR. Hypergeometric tests were used in a later analysis to score TCR-TCR, TCR-HLA and TCR-CMV co-occurrence, with a repertoire-size bias correction applied to the TCR pairs. False discovery rates were estimated in a later analysis by permuting HLA or CMV assignments 20 times. A later analysis grouped co-occurring TCRs with DBSCAN, adding TCRdist sequence similarity when clustering within HLA-allele-positive subsets. For co-occurrence clustering, repertoires with fewer than 30,000 or more than 120,000 public chains were excluded, along with 5 or 6 repertoires with anomalous nucleotide sharing. Drawn from immuneACCESS, this table holds only the in-frame rearrangements with V and J called that TCRdb kept. Clones are partly lost; checked studies trace under half to an unresolved V gene and leave the rest unexplained. That table gives V, J and clone size, and the DNA gave D and trimming. The sample table records 97,000 or so clones; roughly a tenth of these occur just once. The ten top clones hold about 5% of the sample.

The cohort was made up of about 610 healthy bone marrow donors. Cohort members were all nominally healthy when sampled, although unrecorded immune exposures were likely present. The donor was CMV seropositive and was included in the group of 250 to 300 seropositive cohort members. A peripheral blood sample was collected from each donor, and TCR beta sequencing was performed on peripheral blood mononuclear cells. Genomic DNA extraction from the blood cell samples was performed with the Qiagen DNeasy Blood Extraction Kit. This sample was taken from a study of cytomegalovirus exposure and HLA in healthy donors (dated 2017 in TCRdb). Broadly, across the study: An earlier analysis of some 500 of the donors reported 276 Gb of sequence data and some 100 million unique TCR beta sequences from about 200 million T cells. Of the roughly 400 genotyped donors, approximately 80% fell in the genetic ancestry cluster associated with self-reported Caucasian donors. Besides the first cohort of 500 to 700 subjects, a separate validation cohort made up of roughly 120 different subjects was used. The later analysis used no new phenotypic data to find candidate immune exposures, relying instead on TCR beta sequences and their occurrence across donors. High-throughput TCR immunosequencing, statistical association of individual TCRs with disease status, and machine learning were combined to predict cytomegalovirus infection status. Donor age, sex, ethnicity and CMV serostatus were compiled alongside the repertoire data. The aim of the study was to test whether cataloging public T cell receptors could identify signatures of past pathogen exposure. About 300 gigabases of sequencing data and roughly 80 million unique TCR sequences made up an early release that covered approximately 650 HLA-typed donors. Among about 370 genotyped donors of the cohort, an average of approximately 220,000 unique TCR beta nucleotide sequences was sequenced per donor, of which about 19% were non-productive. Genome-wide SNP genotypes for about three fifths of the roughly 670 donors were used in a later genetic analysis, which treated that subset as a discovery cohort. About five DR-DQ haplotypes were treated as single units for association and clustering because of strong linkage in the cohort. An earlier analysis of 587 of the donors used high-throughput TCR beta sequencing to judge whether each TCR beta V gene segment behaved as functional or pseudogenic. The number of donors typed differed by locus, with 629-630 for A, B, C, DRB1 and DQB1, about 500 for DQA1, about 610 for DPA1, and some 440 for DPB1. The T cell repertoires of 666 subjects were profiled by immunosequencing and related to cytomegalovirus serostatus. Every discovery cohort repertoire had been produced on one sequencing platform. To study patterns of TCR occurrence, a later analysis re-analyzed previously published TCR beta repertoires from 650 to 750 donors and added high-resolution HLA genotyping. HLA typing included class I and class II loci at four-digit resolution. The investigation overall reported the following: Cytomegalovirus status was reported to be diagnosed by the classifier with high specificity and sensitivity in both the original and validation cohorts. In this cohort, only TCR beta chains were sequenced, and detectable features were limited by the absence of alpha or paired-chain data. Because counts were too low, about 17 rarely observed V segments, including chromosome 9 orphons, were excluded from the earlier analysis of some 590 of the donors. Several of the top co-occurrence clusters appeared to be linked to parvovirus B19, influenza, CMV and Epstein-Barr virus, according to a later analysis. A later analysis found that TCR association rates varied across HLA loci, with DRB1 alleles showing the most associated TCRs and HLA-C alleles the fewest. Three of the identified cytomegalovirus-associated TCR beta chains were confirmed in vitro to be specific for cytomegalovirus antigens. The authors suggested that the approach could potentially be generalized to other disease states and immunological phenotypes. In a later genetic analysis, a missense DCLRE1C variant was associated with V-gene and J-gene trimming of TCR beta chains, and the association was replicated in an independent cohort. While some public TCRs were present in many individuals, most TCR sequences turned up only very rarely across donors. Because HLA typing was missing for some donors at each locus, association tests included only the typed subset. A later analysis found that most CMV-associated TCR beta chains appeared HLA-restricted, with HLA associations seemingly driven largely by CMV exposure. Broadly in line with IMGT annotations, most TCR beta V segments showed up in productive rearrangements about 87% or about 30% of the time in an earlier analysis of 587 of the donors. According to a later genetic analysis, donors in an Asian-associated ancestry cluster had fewer N-insertions in productive TCRs than the roughly 670-donor mean. A further reported finding was that TCR beta sequences accurately predicted the HLA-A and HLA-B alleles for most subjects in the first cohort. A cluster of highly shared sequence variants was judged likely to be a technical artifact of the sequencing pipeline. A later analysis associated 16,951 TCR beta sequences with specific HLA alleles at a false discovery rate of 0.05. The study listed 164 TCR beta chains as associated with cytomegalovirus. Strong co-occurrence of HLA alleles, especially DR and DQ, made assigning TCR associations to individual alleles difficult. Correlated functional status among segregating V segments might be attributable to linkage disequilibrium, but an unknown experimental factor could not be ruled out. Presence/absence analyses assumed roughly uniform sequencing depth across donors, an assumption that may not hold. Some IMGT-functional V segments, including TRBV6-2 and TRBV6-3, could not be distinguished by the 87-base-pair reads and were therefore excluded. Immune exposure information for the cohort was limited to CMV serostatus. In a later analysis, HLA-associated TCR beta chains showed more clonal expansion and lower generation probabilities than non-associated chains that were equally common.

From the cysteine up to the phenylalanine, the CDR3 has a length of 12 residues. Only CDR3 DNA remains: 36 bases, in frame from the first base. V is shortened by 2 bases, J by 9 bases, and the region joining them spans 8 bases. CDR1 and CDR2, looked up from the germline V gene (reference sequence), are SEHNR and FQNEAQ. Sequences were obtained from PBMCs. The chain links TRBV7-9 with TRBJ2-1; the D gene lacks a confident call. The sequence derives from a man over 45 in good health and CMV-seropositive. The DNA reads TGTGCCAGCAGCTTAATCTCGAGTGAGCAGTTCTTC. Its translation reads: CASSLISSEQFF.